These 5 T cell receptor beta chains were sequenced from one sample in a study of blood T cells in healthy people across ages. Primers used in a second PCR of roughly 6 to 11 cycles were a sample-barcoded 5' primer and a J-beta primer mix. One entry per CDR3 protein, called by TCRdb with MiXCR from the 5' RACE reads. The sample holds about 1,500,000 distinct CDR3 sequences, 25% to 30% seen once. Source material: blood. All receptors come from a woman in her 30s in good health.

This clonotype was observed a few times. The V gene is TRBV20-1, the J gene TRBJ1-4; tentative D call: TRBD1 (5 bases). Trimming cost V 5 bases and J 7 bases, with 20 bases left between them. Germline CDR1 and CDR2: DFQATT and SNEGSKA (reference sequence). This CDR3 comprises 15 residues. The CDR3: CSARLTGEFREKLFF. In DNA form, the CDR3 reads TGCAGTGCTCGGCTCACGGGGGAGTTCCGTGAAAAACTGTTTTTT.

A note on this clonotype: A clone one base away is much larger, so this may be a read error. The chain links TRBV9 to TRBJ2-7; a weak D match, TRBD2 (7 bases). V lost 4 bases, J lost 6 bases, and 20 bases lay in between. Germline CDR1 reads SGDLS; CDR2 reads YYNGEE. The CDR3 length is 15 residues. As DNA, the CDR3 is TGTGCCAGCAGCCCCCAGGGGAGGGTGAGTTGCGAGCAGTACTTC. This sequence encodes CASSPQGRVSCEQYF.

The chain couples TRBV20-1 to TRBJ1-6; 9 nucleotides match TRBD1. Per the germline V gene, CDR1 is DFQATT and CDR2 is SNEGSKA (reference sequence). The length of the CDR3 is 16 residues. The J segment lost 6 bases and the V segment lost 1 base, leaving 7 bases of the junction unmatched. The chain's CDR3 is CSARAGTGTLNSPLHF. The CDR3 DNA follows: TGCAGTGCTAGAGCCGGGACAGGGACTCTTAATTCACCCCTCCACTTT.

There are many counts of this clonotype. This chain uses TRBV5-1 with TRBJ2-7; D call uncertain. There are 15 residues in the CDR3. Trimming cost V 0 bases and J 0 bases, with 10 bases left between them. Germline values: CDR1 SGHRS, CDR2 YFSETQ. The CDR3 coding sequence is TGCGCCAGCAGCTTGGCCCCAGGACGCTCCTACGAGCAGTACTTC. Its protein product is CASSLAPGRSYEQYF.

The gene calls are TRBV20-1 and TRBJ1-5; TRBD1 is a possible D gene (6 bases). V lost 5 bases, J lost 3 bases, and 17 bases lay in between. CDR3 length equals 15 residues. Per the germline V gene, CDR1 is DFQATT and CDR2 is SNEGSKA (reference sequence). CDR3 sequence: CSAEQGTGVNQPQHF. The CDR3 DNA reads TGCAGTGCTGAACAGGGAACGGGGGTCAATCAGCCCCAGCATTTT.